These T cell receptor beta chains were read from a single sample in a study of blood T cells in healthy people across ages. MiXCR was run by TCRdb on the 5' RACE reads, yielding one entry per CDR3 protein. Of some 800,000 distinct CDR3 sequences listed, approximately 44% were seen once; the top ten hold around 18%. Sequences were obtained from blood. The origin of the receptors is a man between 60 and 70 years old in good health. Each CDR3 is given with its conserved first and last residue. A D gene is named only where the DNA matches it firmly. Some rows mark clone size as missing; the rest say once, few, many or name a class of expanded clone.

V	J	D	length	size	CDR3	DNA
TRBV29-1	TRBJ2-1	.	13	many	CSVWRGGPNEQFF	TGCAGCGTTTGGAGGGGGGGCCCCAATGAGCAGTTCTTC
TRBV20-1	TRBJ2-5	TRBD1	13	.	CSAPQGAGETQYF	TGCAGTGCTCCCCAGGGGGCAGGGGAGACCCAGTACTTC
TRBV2	TRBJ2-5	TRBD2	13	few	CASSGGTSGTQYF	TGTGCCAGCAGTGGCGGGACTAGCGGGACCCAGTACTTC
TRBV7-2	TRBJ2-3	.	16	.	CASRRGGTGSTDTQYF	TGTGCCAGCAGGCGGGGTGGAACGGGGAGCACAGATACGCAGTATTTT
TRBV4-3	TRBJ2-7	.	18	.	CASSQGKGRSRTYYEQYF	TGCGCCAGCAGCCAAGGTAAAGGGCGCAGCCGGACGTATTACGAGCAGTACTTC
TRBV4-3	TRBJ2-7	TRBD2	14	many	CASSPEPGTREQYF	TGCGCCAGCAGCCCCGAACCCGGGACTAGGGAGCAGTACTTC
TRBV2	TRBJ2-5	.	12	few	CASRIAAGTQYF	TGTGCCAGCAGGATAGCGGCAGGGACCCAGTACTTC
TRBV20-1	TRBJ2-3	TRBD2	16	few	CSATSLLAGFTDTQYF	TGCAGTGCTACCTCCCTCCTAGCGGGATTCACAGATACGCAGTATTTT
TRBV7-2	TRBJ2-7	TRBD2	18	few	CASSQRGPSGGYSYEQYF	TGTGCCAGCAGCCAACGGGGCCCTAGCGGGGGGTACTCCTACGAGCAGTACTTC
TRBV4-3	TRBJ1-2	TRBD1	15	few	CASSQPGTGEYGYTF	TGCGCCAGCAGCCAGCCCGGGACAGGGGAATATGGCTACACCTTC
TRBV12-5	TRBJ2-1	TRBD2	18	.	CVSGKGLAGGRSYNEQFF	TGTGTTAGTGGCAAGGGACTAGCGGGGGGCCGCTCCTACAATGAGCAGTTCTTC
TRBV14	TRBJ1-6	.	13	.	CASSMWGYSPLHF	TGTGCCAGCAGCATGTGGGGGTATTCACCCCTCCACTTT
TRBV5-1	TRBJ2-7	.	14	.	CASSPSGQQYEQYF	TGCGCCAGCAGCCCCTCGGGACAACAATACGAGCAGTACTTC